The 11 T cell receptor beta chains reported below all come from one sample, sequenced in a study of T cells in Graves' hyperthyroidism and ophthalmopathy. TCR beta CDR3 region amplification was performed from RNA transcripts. When the TCR CDR3 underwent first-round RT-PCR, the HTBI primer set was used. TCRdb re-called the multiplex PCR reads through MiXCR, storing one row per CDR3 protein. Of some 300,000 distinct CDR3 sequences in the sample, 10% to 15% were seen once. Input material: blood. These receptors were collected from a woman aged 30 to 39 with Graves' hyperthyroidism that later progressed to Graves' ophthalmopathy.

At least ten counts were recorded for this clonotype. This chain connects TRBV12-3 or TRBV12-4 to TRBJ2-2; maybe TRBD1 (5 bases). Trimming cost V 3 bases and J 4 bases, with 12 bases left between them. The CDR3 sequence is 15 residues long. CDR3 residues: CASSFGQGSTGELFF. DNA for the CDR3: TGTGCCAGCAGTTTTGGGCAGGGAAGCACCGGGGAGCTGTTTTTT.

This clonotype was observed many times. This chain links TRBV4-3 with TRBJ1-1; a possible D gene is TRBD1 (5 bases). Germline V gives CDR1 LGHNA, CDR2 YSLEER. The ends were cut back, 0 bases at V and 6 bases at J, with 14 bases in the middle. This CDR3 has 15 amino acids. In nucleotides, the CDR3 is TGCGCCAGCAGCCAAGATTTCGCAGGGCTGTCTGAAGCTTTCTTT. Its protein product is CASSQDFAGLSEAFF.

In its sample, this clonotype was seen many times. The chain employs TRBV6-1 and TRBJ2-7; D ambiguous. Germline V gene sequence: CDR1 MNHNS, CDR2 SASEGT. V dropped 5 bases and J dropped 2 bases, with 13 bases sitting between them. This CDR3 region has 14 residues. The CDR3 sequence: CASSLPTVTYEQYF. The CDR3 nucleotides are TGTGCCAGCAGTCTACCGACGGTCACCTACGAGCAGTACTTC.

The table lists this clonotype with many counts. This chain uses TRBV7-9 with TRBJ2-1, with TRBD2 identical over 13 bases. With V trimmed by 5 bases and J by 6 bases, 13 bases remained unmatched. The V gene's germline CDR1 is SEHNR and CDR2 FQNEAQ (reference sequence). The CDR3 loop spans 18 amino acids. The CDR3 here is CASSPRTGTSGKANEQFF. The CDR3 nucleotides are TGTGCCAGCAGCCCCCGAACCGGGACTAGCGGGAAAGCCAATGAGCAGTTCTTC.

This clonotype occurred many times. This chain joins TRBV7-8 and TRBJ2-2, with 11 bases fitting TRBD2. J gave up 2 bases and V 4 bases, and 6 bases lay outside the gene matches. Germline CDR1 reads SGHVS; CDR2 reads FQNEAQ. There are 17 residues in the CDR3. Here the CDR3 reads CASSSQGTSGNTGELFF. The CDR3 nucleotides read TGTGCCAGCAGCTCACAGGGGACTAGCGGAAACACCGGGGAGCTGTTTTTT.

This clonotype was recorded at least ten times. The V and J genes are TRBV20-1 and TRBJ2-3; D gene ambiguous. Deletions cut 0 bases from V and 6 bases from J, with 13 bases between. Germline-derived CDR1 and CDR2 are DFQATT and SNEGSKA (reference sequence). The CDR3 runs to 14 residues. The chain's CDR3 is CSARDFMVSDTQYF. The CDR3 DNA reads as TGCAGTGCTAGAGATTTTATGGTTTCGGATACGCAGTATTTT.

This clonotype occurred many times. The chain uses TRBV27 and TRBJ1-5; D is ambiguous. CDR3 length: 15 residues. The V gene lost 2 bases and the J gene lost 0 bases, with 8 bases spanning the gap. The germline gives CDR1 MNHEY, CDR2 SMNVEV (reference sequence). CDR3 sequence reads: CASSLDGYSNQPQHF. The DNA of the CDR3 is TGTGCCAGCAGTTTAGACGGGTATAGCAATCAGCCCCAGCATTTT.

The V gene is TRBV2, the J gene TRBJ2-3; the match to TRBD1 covers 9 bases. V shed 5 bases, J shed 4 bases, and the junction held 7 bases outside the gene matches. The V gene's germline CDR1 is SNHLY and CDR2 FYNNEI. This CDR3 is built from 15 residues. The CDR3 here is CASSPRTGAADTQYF. DNA for the CDR3: TGTGCCAGCAGTCCCAGGACAGGGGCCGCAGATACGCAGTATTTT.

Ten or more counts support this clonotype. The genes are TRBV7-2 and TRBJ1-1, with 7 bases that match TRBD1. The CDR3 runs to 15 residues. Germline V gene lookup returns CDR1 SGHTA and CDR2 FQGNSA. V shed 2 bases, J shed 3 bases, and the junction held 6 bases outside the gene matches. In DNA, the CDR3 is TGTGCCAGCAGCTTATTCGCCGACAGGGACACTGAAGCTTTCTTT. This encodes CASSLFADRDTEAFF.

Many counts were recorded for this clonotype. This rearrangement joins TRBV5-8 to TRBJ2-5, with 7 bases lining up with TRBD1. Per the germline V gene, CDR1 is SGHTS and CDR2 is YDEGEE. This CDR3 spans 16 amino acids. The trim removed 2 bases at V and 5 bases at J, leaving 12 bases unmatched. DNA of the CDR3: TGTGCCAGCAGCTTTCCTCTCCTAAGGGGGCATGAGACCCAGTACTTC. Translating gives CASSFPLLRGHETQYF. The full variable domain, its missing parts supplied by reference TRBV5-8 and TRBJ2-5, is EAGVTQSPTHLIKTRGQQATLRCSPISGHTSVYWYQQALGLGLQFLLWYDEGEERNRGNFPPRFSGRQFPNYSSELNVNALELEDSALYLCASSFPLLRGHETQYFGPGTRLLVL.

This clonotype was recorded at least ten times. The V and J genes are TRBV12-3 or TRBV12-4 and TRBJ2-6; either TRBD1 or TRBD2 may fit D (5 bases each). This CDR3 is 15 amino acids long. V was trimmed by 6 bases and J by 2 bases, leaving 11 bases between them. CDR3 bases: TGTGCCAGCAGCCAACGGGGCGCTGGGGCCAACGTCCTGACTTTC. Protein sequence: CASSQRGAGANVLTF.